This T cell receptor beta chain was found in a study of blood T cells in healthy people across ages. Study-level results: A conclusive naive versus antigen-experienced comparison was prevented by the unsorted PBMCs.

The sample providers were healthy Caucasian people from Russia, aged about 6 to 95. Germline CDR1 and CDR2: MGHRA and YSYEKL. The CDR3 runs to 16 residues. Together with a sample-barcoded 5' primer, a J-beta primer mix was included in a second PCR lasting 7 to 11 cycles. Via MiXCR, TCRdb re-called the 5' RACE reads, giving one row per CDR3 protein. The sample includes roughly 900,000 distinct CDR3 sequences, about 48% seen only once; the top ten take 13%. A remark on this clonotype: Its antigen is not known. Mismatch with germline at one junction end may stem from a read error.

The material sequenced was blood. The sequence derives from a man aged 30 to 39 in good health. The chain combines TRBV4-1 with TRBJ2-1; D may match TRBD1 or TRBD2 (5 bases each). The CDR3 bases are TGCGCCAGCAGCCAAGATTTGCCAGGGACCTACACTGAGCAGTTCTTC. Translated: CASSQDLPGTYTEQFF.